The present T cell receptor (beta chain) was sequenced within a study of read filtering for tumor transcriptome and immune sequencing. The study, taken as a whole, reports: Correlation between methods rose after single-read clonotypes were removed. This fraction held mixed bone marrow immune cells after CD138-negative sorting. Even smaller IR-seq throughput identified most shared clonotypes.

Molecular barcoded adaptors covering alpha/delta and beta/gamma chains were used on approximately 400 ng RNA. In TCRdb, the reads were re-called with MiXCR into one record per CDR3 protein. The data show some 120,000 distinct CDR3 sequences, about an eighth seen once. This clonotype was observed many times. Its antigen is as yet unknown. Bone marrow was sampled from every patient at the time of active disease. The TCR was taken from a donor aged 40 or older with multiple myeloma. The sequenced sample consisted of a population of CD138-negative cells sorted from bone marrow.

The CDR3 nucleotides are TGCAGTGCTATAAGGATGGCGGGGGGCCAGAAGGAGACCCAGTACTTC. It translates to CSAIRMAGGQKETQYF. J is TRBJ2-5 and V is TRBV20-1; 8 bases are a match to TRBD2. This CDR3 has 16 amino acids. Germline V CDR1 and CDR2: DFQATT, SNEGSKA (reference sequence). Trimming at V came to 4 bases and at J to 5 bases, leaving 15 bases not matched to a gene.